The entry below describes one T cell receptor beta chain. Which antigen it targets is not known. Base qualities are missing; no much larger clone stands one base away. Including the terminal cysteine and phenylalanine, the CDR3 comprises 8 residues. Only the CDR3 part of the read is kept: 24 bases, read in frame from the first base. This entry belongs to a study of shared clonotypes between healthy human individuals (dated by TCRdb to the early 2020s). With regard to the full study: The cohort comprised a couple of women and three men aged 18 to 49 years. For each donor, CD4 naive and CD4 memory were each given three plates, CD8 naive was given two plates, and CD8 memory was given one plate. The study deeply sequenced blood TCR repertoires of several healthy adults to estimate repertoire size and the extent of clonotype sharing between individuals. To increase sequencing depth and limit assay-specific biases, TCR repertoire library preparation and sequencing were carried out by different laboratories using diverse techniques. Between about 0.85 and 9.5 billion PBMCs per donor were obtained by leukapheresis.

The full study reports these points: Based on pairwise subsampling, the degree of clonotype sharing among donors was expected to be affected by sequencing depth. Sampling was limited to blood, and TCR repertoires in tissue likely differ from TCR repertoires in blood. Larger estimated clonotype richness was generally found for naive subsets than for memory subsets. When several donors were compared, the shared fraction of clonotypes was 5% to 6.5% for naive CD4, about 4% for naive CD8, more than 2% for memory CD4, and about 0.36% for memory CD8. The genetic and exposure-history diversity represented was limited by the small number of donors. Clonotypes shared by all four sorted-subset donors showed higher generation probabilities than non-shared clonotypes. Incomplete sequencing was indicated by rarefaction of sorted-subset datasets, despite the large sequencing depth.

Using the deep immunoSEQ assay, TCR CDR3 regions were amplified from genomic DNA by multiplex PCR. For each cell subset, the extracted genomic DNA was distributed evenly across all wells of several immunoSEQ 96-well plates, and each plate served as one replicate. Each replicate PCR for sorted subsets received roughly 0.2 ug genomic DNA, equal to some 32,000 T cell genomes. The purified libraries were quantified using a Qubit 3.0 fluorometer, sized with a Bioanalyzer 2100, and then quantified again using the KAPA Library Quantification kit. Every immunoSEQ 96-well plate was sequenced on a separate single-read 150-cycle Illumina NextSeq 550 flow cell. The study's own analysis went as follows. Because the immunoSEQ output included only junctional sequences and no quality scores, the filtering could not be the same as the filtering used for full-length reads. Sequences were annotated with PyIR, a Python wrapper for IgBLAST v1.9, using IMGT germline references to assign V/J genes and CDR3. Reads were filtered out if the reads had weak V/J assignments (E-value above 1e-6), no CDR3, stop codons, out-of-frame junctions, or ambiguous translated residues. A V3J clonotype was defined by an identical inferred V gene, J gene, and CDR3 amino acid sequence. Percentage overlap between repertoires was computed as shared unique clonotypes divided by the size of the smaller repertoire. Richness of each repertoire was evaluated using RTK rarefaction, the Chao1 estimator, and Recon v2.1 estimates of unobserved clonotypes. For all TCRbeta clonotypes obtained by the gDNA method from a handful of donors, generation probabilities were computed with OLGA. The immuneACCESS repertoire file appears here via TCRdb, limited to in-frame rearrangements. These files lack a portion of the clones; in checked studies, under half of the deficit traces to unresolved V genes, and the cause of the others is not known. The V and J calls and the clone size are those of that table, but D and trimming were determined from the DNA. The sample contains millions of clones, over 85% of them found a single time. More than 0.1% of the sample lies in the top ten.

Donors were healthy HIV-negative adults with no recently reported acute infections or vaccinations. Every donor was a Caucasian adult residing in Nashville, Tennessee, USA. Magnetic negative selection was used to enrich CD4+ T cells, after which naive cells were positively selected on CD45RA and the negative fraction became the memory subset. Blood was collected by leukapheresis, and PBMCs were isolated by Ficoll-Histopaque density gradient centrifugation and then cryopreserved in liquid nitrogen vapor phase. Analytical flow cytometry was used to check the purity and quantity of every magnetically sorted T cell population. From each sorted fraction, genomic DNA was isolated and quantified by UV absorbance on a Nanodrop 2000c.

The TCR comes from a man between 18 and 29 years old in good health. The chain is assembled from TRBV21-1 and TRBJ2-1; the table's D call, TRBD2, was not checked against the DNA. TRBV21-1 is shown as a pseudogene. Sequenced material: naive CD4+ T cells sorted from blood. The label giving this sample's cell subset or site can be read as: CD45RA+ positively selected. The CDR3: CASSPLFF. The DNA sequence follows: TGTGCCAGCAGCCCCCTCTTCTTC.